The clone carrying this T cell receptor beta chain came up a few times. J was trimmed by 4 bases and V by 8 bases; bases with no gene match: 11. The CDR3 extends over 15 amino acids. Germline loops: CDR1 LNHDA, CDR2 SQIVND (reference sequence). The record originates from a study of neoadjuvant anti-PD-1 for oral cavity cancer. Across the study: Patients mostly received three to four biweekly nivolumab doses at 3 mg/kg before surgery.

Time point indicated: after neoadjuvant nivolumab, at surgical resection. Measured with immunoSEQ multiplex PCR; TCRdb has only the in-frame clones, and not every one. The table has about 14,000 clones, 67% seen once. The clonotype originates from a person between 35 and 79 years old with oral cavity squamous cell carcinoma. Sequenced material: PBMCs, taken after nivolumab (anti-PD-1) treatment. V usage is TRBV19 and J usage is TRBJ1-1; 9 bases align to TRBD1. In DNA form, the CDR3 reads TGTGCCAGTTACGGGACAGGGAATATCGGCACTGAAGCTTTCTTT. Translated: CASYGTGNIGTEAFF.